The clone carrying this T cell receptor (beta chain) was counted a few times. This sample is drawn from a study of patients and donors after allogeneic stem cell transplantation. From the RT-PCR reads, TCRdb called clonotypes with MiXCR, one entry per CDR3 protein. The data contain 390,000 or so distinct CDR3 sequences, around 15% of them singletons. From germline, CDR1 is SGHVS and CDR2 FQNEAQ. CDR3 size: 17 residues. Trimming took 3 bases from V and 0 from J, leaving 17 bases between them. The TCR comes from a human donor who was either an allogeneic HSCT recipient or a stem cell or donor lymphocyte infusion donor (not recorded which). It is not recorded whose cells these are; they may come from a transplant donor. V gene TRBV7-8 combines with J gene TRBJ1-2; D gene uncertain. The material sequenced was blood, either unsorted or a sorted T cell fraction (not recorded which). This CDR3 reads CASSLYLSRSANYGYTF. CDR3 DNA sequence: TGTGCCAGCAGCTTGTACCTCAGTCGTTCAGCTAACTATGGCTACACCTTC.